This T cell receptor beta chain derives from a study of breast tumors, draining lymph nodes, adjacent tissues. This clonotype has a count of ten or more. The CDR3 is 17 amino acids. The germline V gene encodes CDR1 MNHEY and CDR2 SVGAGI. Trimming took 3 bases from V and 3 from J; bases not matched to a gene: 12. Breast cancer patients provided tissue from their axillary draining lymph nodes. TCRdb re-called the multiplex PCR reads with MiXCR, one entry per CDR3 protein. The sample contains 100,000 or so distinct CDR3 sequences, 21% of which appear only once. The sequencing sample was made of axillary lymph node tissue. This clonotype was obtained from a female donor with breast cancer. Some clones in this sample may be carry-over from other donors' samples. The chain recombines TRBV6-5 with TRBJ2-7, with TRBD1 identical over 9 bases. The CDR3 here is CASSYPVGQGRNYEQYF. DNA of the CDR3: TGTGCCAGCAGTTATCCCGTCGGACAGGGGCGGAACTACGAGCAGTACTTC.